The TCR beta chain described here comes from a study of blood T cell repertoires in COVID-19. Sequencing was performed with immunoSEQ multiplex PCR; in TCRdb, only in-frame clones are kept and a portion is missing. Among roughly 55,000 clones, 75% to 95% were seen once, and the ten largest hold approximately 15%. The CDR3 has 13 residues. Trimming shortened V by 0 bases and J by 2 bases, and 5 bases separated the two germline ends. CDR1 is SGHRS, CDR2 YFSETQ, per germline. Sequencing input: peripheral blood. The V call is TRBV5-1, the J call TRBJ1-2; a weak D match, TRBD1 (5 bases). The receptor's source is a human donor with active COVID-19. The donor label of this sample is uncertain. The DNA for the CDR3 is TGCGCCAGCAGCTTGGCAGGGAACTATGGCTACACCTTC. This encodes CASSLAGNYGYTF.